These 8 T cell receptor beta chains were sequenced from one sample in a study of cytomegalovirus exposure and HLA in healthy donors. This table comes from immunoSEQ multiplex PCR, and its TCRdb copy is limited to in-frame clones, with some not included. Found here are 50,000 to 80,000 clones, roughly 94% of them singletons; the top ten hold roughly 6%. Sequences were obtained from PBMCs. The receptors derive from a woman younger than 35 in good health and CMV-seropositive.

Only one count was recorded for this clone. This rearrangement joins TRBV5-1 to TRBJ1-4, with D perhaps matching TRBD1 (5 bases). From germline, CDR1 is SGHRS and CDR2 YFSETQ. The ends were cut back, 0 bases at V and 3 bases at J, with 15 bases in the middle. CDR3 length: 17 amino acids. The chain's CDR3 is CASSLGMGGPANEKLFF. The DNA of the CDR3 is TGCGCCAGCAGCTTGGGGATGGGGGGTCCAGCTAATGAAAAACTGTTTTTT.

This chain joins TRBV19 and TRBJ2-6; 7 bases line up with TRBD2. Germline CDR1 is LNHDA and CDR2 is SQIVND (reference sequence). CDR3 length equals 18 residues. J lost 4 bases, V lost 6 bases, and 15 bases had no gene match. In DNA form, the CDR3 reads TGTGCCAGTAGCCCCTCTAGCGGCATCCCGCGCGGGGCCAACGTCCTGACTTTC. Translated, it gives CASSPSSGIPRGANVLTF.

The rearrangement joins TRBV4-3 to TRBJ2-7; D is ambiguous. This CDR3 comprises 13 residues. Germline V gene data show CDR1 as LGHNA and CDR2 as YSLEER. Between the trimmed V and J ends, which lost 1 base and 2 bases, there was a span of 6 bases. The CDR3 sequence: CASSQATPYEQYF. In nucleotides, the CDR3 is TGCGCCAGCAGCCAAGCAACACCCTACGAGCAGTACTTC.

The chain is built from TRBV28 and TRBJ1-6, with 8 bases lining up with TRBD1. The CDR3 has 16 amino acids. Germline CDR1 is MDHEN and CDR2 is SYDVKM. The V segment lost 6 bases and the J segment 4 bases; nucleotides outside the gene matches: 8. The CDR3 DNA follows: TGTGCCAGCAGCGCGACAGGGGATAATTATAATTCACCCCTCCACTTT. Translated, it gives CASSATGDNYNSPLHF.

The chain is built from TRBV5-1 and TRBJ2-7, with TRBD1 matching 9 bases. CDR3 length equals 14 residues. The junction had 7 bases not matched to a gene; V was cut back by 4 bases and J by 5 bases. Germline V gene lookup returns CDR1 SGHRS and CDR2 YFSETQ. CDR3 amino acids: CASSASDRGDEQYF. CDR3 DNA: TGCGCCAGCAGCGCCTCCGACAGGGGGGACGAGCAGTACTTC.

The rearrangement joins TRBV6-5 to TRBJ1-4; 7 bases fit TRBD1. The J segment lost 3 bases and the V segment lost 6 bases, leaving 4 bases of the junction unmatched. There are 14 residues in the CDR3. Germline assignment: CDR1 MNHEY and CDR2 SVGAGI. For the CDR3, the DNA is TGTGCCAGCAGGGTACAGGGGTCTAATGAAAAACTGTTTTTT. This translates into CASRVQGSNEKLFF.

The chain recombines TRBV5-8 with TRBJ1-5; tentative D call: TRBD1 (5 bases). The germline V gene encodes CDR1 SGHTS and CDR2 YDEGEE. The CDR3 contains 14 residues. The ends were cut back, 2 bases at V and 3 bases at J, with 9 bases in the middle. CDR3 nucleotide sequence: TGTGCCAGCAGCTTCCGACAGATCAATCAGCCCCAGCATTTT. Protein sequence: CASSFRQINQPQHF.

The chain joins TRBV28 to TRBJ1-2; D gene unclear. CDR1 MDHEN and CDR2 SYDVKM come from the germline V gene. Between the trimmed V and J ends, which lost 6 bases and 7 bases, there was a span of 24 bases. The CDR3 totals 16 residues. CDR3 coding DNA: TGTGCCAGCAGCCACGACCGGGTCAAACAAGCCTTTGGCTACACCTTC. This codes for CASSHDRVKQAFGYTF.